The TCR beta chain under discussion was sequenced for a study of cytomegalovirus exposure and HLA in healthy donors. Study results and caveats: Accurate prediction of HLA-A and HLA-B alleles (for most subjects) was reportedly achieved from TCR beta sequences. Information on immune exposure was restricted to one variable (CMV serostatus). Most TCR sequences were rare, but some public TCRs occurred in many donors.

Details on this clone: Its matching antigen is unknown.

The CDR3 runs 14 residues. Germline lookup yields CDR1 SGHRS and CDR2 YFSETQ. V was clipped by 1 base and J by 2 bases, with 9 bases between them. The PCR had 60 Vbeta and 13 Jbeta primers. Here immunoSEQ multiplex PCR was the method, and the copy in TCRdb shows in-frame clones only, minus some. Of over 150,000 clones in the sample, roughly 87% were seen once. Input material: PBMCs. The chain uses TRBV5-1 and TRBJ2-5; D is uncertain. This TCR was recovered from a man aged 50-59 years in good health and CMV-seronegative. DNA for the CDR3: TGCGCCAGCAGCTTGTCCCCCACACAAGAGACCCAGTACTTC. This codes for CASSLSPTQETQYF. The whole variable domain, remainder taken from reference TRBV5-1 and TRBJ2-5, is KAGVTQTPRYLIKTRGQQVTLSCSPISGHRSVSWYQQTPGQGLQFLFEYFSETQRNKGNFPGRFSGRQFSNSRSEMNVSTLELGDSALYLCASSLSPTQETQYFGPGTRLLVL.